Listed below are T cell receptor beta chains from one sample, sequenced in a study of neoadjuvant nivolumab and ipilimumab in lung cancer. Assay used: immunoSEQ multiplex PCR; TCRdb lists only in-frame clones, some missing. The sample has 17,000 or so clones; 70% to 80% are singletons. The specimen was tumor tissue, collected after neoadjuvant nivolumab, alone or with ipilimumab, at or shortly before surgery. Receptors originate from an adult with non-small cell lung cancer. The conserved cysteine and the conserved F or W are not part of the CDR3 here. Fields, in order: clone size, J gene, V gene, CDR3 protein. Not all rows give a size; the values are once, few, many and, for expanded clones, a class.

size: .; J: TRBJ2-3; V: TRBV5-1; CDR3: ASSGDSSFSTDTQY
size: medium-sized; J: TRBJ1-2; V: TRBV4-3; CDR3: ASSQDPTRGYT
size: .; J: TRBJ1-1; V: TRBV10-3; CDR3: AISGVLVNTEAF
size: .; J: TRBJ1-4; V: TRBV30; CDR3: AWSVGLSNEVEKLF
size: .; J: TRBJ2-1; V: TRBV6-5; CDR3: ASRTGGDEQF
size: few; J: TRBJ1-1; V: TRBV15; CDR3: ATSRGLDRVEAF
size: .; J: TRBJ1-1; V: TRBV7-2; CDR3: ASSFETGPRGDTEAF
size: .; J: TRBJ1-6; V: TRBV4-1; CDR3: ASSRDRGSSYNSPLH
size: .; J: TRBJ1-1; V: TRBV7-3; CDR3: ASSLDRNTEAF
size: .; J: TRBJ1-4; V: TRBV9; CDR3: ASSVGGRENEKLF
size: few; J: TRBJ2-7; V: TRBV7-2; CDR3: ASSSDRAWQY